The 26 T cell receptor beta chains below were found in one sample sequenced in a study of blood T cell repertoires in COVID-19. Generated by immunoSEQ multiplex PCR, the TCRdb table keeps only in-frame clones and is missing some. The table shows 490,000 or so clones, with approximately 91% occurring only once. Sequencing was done on a sample of PBMCs or T cells enriched from blood (not recorded which). These receptors originate from a woman aged 60-75 years who had recovered from COVID-19.

V gene TRBV29-1 combines with J gene TRBJ2-3; a weak D match, TRBD2 (5 bases). Germline V lookup: CDR1 SQVTM, CDR2 ANQGSEA. With 3 bases removed from V and 11 bases from J, the gap between germline ends came to 12 bases. The CDR3 loop spans 11 amino acids. The CDR3 nucleotides read TGCAGCGTTGACCGGACTGGTGTGCAGTATTTT. Translation gives CSVDRTGVQYF.

This chain uses TRBV5-1 with TRBJ2-3, with D possibly being TRBD1 (6 bases). V lost 5 bases and J lost 3, with 16 bases in between. Germline V gene data show CDR1 as SGHRS and CDR2 as YFSETQ. This CDR3 is 15 amino acids long. The CDR3 sequence is CASRTWNRETDTQYF. The CDR3 DNA follows: TGCGCCAGCAGAACCTGGAACAGGGAGACAGATACGCAGTATTTT.

This clone was found once. An end of the junction does not agree with germline; a read error may underlie this. This chain connects TRBV7-7 to TRBJ2-2; D unresolved. Per the germline V gene, CDR1 is SSHAT and CDR2 is FNYEAQ (reference sequence). The CDR3 runs 14 residues. The CDR3 bases are TGTGCTAGCAGCTTAGGTCGTTTCACCGGGGAGCTGTTTTTT. Amino acid sequence: CASSLGRFTGELFF.

This chain joins TRBV20-1 and TRBJ1-1; D unresolved. V lost 3 bases to trimming and J lost 10 bases, with 15 bases between them. This CDR3 spans 12 amino acids. Germline values: CDR1 DFQATT, CDR2 SNEGSKA (reference sequence). CDR3 protein: CSASNRAGGAFF. The CDR3 coding sequence is TGCAGTGCTAGTAACCGCGCGGGCGGAGCTTTCTTT.

The chain has TRBV7-9 and TRBJ1-3; no clear D. Germline CDR1 is SEHNR and CDR2 is FQNEAQ (reference sequence). V gave up 9 bases and J gave up 0 bases, with 15 bases separating them. This CDR3 has 15 amino acids. CDR3 nucleotides: TGTGCCAGTCCACGGTGGACTTCCTCTGGAAACACCATATATTTT. Translation: CASPRWTSSGNTIYF.

The V gene is TRBV6-4, the J gene TRBJ1-2, with a tentative D call TRBD1 (5 bases). This CDR3 has 16 residues. Germline-derived CDR1 and CDR2 are MRHNA and SNTAGT. V was trimmed by 5 bases and J by 4 bases, leaving 20 bases between them. CDR3 coding DNA: TGTGCCAGCAGTCCTGGAGGGGCGGAGTGGGTCTATGGCTACACCTTC. It codes for CASSPGGAEWVYGYTF.

The V and J genes are TRBV25-1 and TRBJ2-7, with TRBD1 as a possible D gene (5 bases). The CDR3 consists of 13 residues. Germline loops: CDR1 MGHDK, CDR2 SYGVNS. Trimming removed 4 bases from V and 3 bases from J, with 10 bases in between. This CDR3 is CASSGSGLYEQYF. In DNA, the CDR3 is TGTGCCAGCAGTGGCTCAGGGCTCTACGAGCAGTACTTC.

This clone was seen a single time. The rearrangement uses TRBV5-4 and TRBJ1-4; TRBD1 might be the D (6 bases). The CDR3 loop spans 15 amino acids. Germline loops: CDR1 SGHNT, CDR2 YYREEE (reference sequence). The V end was cut by 2 bases, the J end by 5 bases, with 13 bases between. The CDR3, as DNA: TGTGCCAGCAGCTTCGCGGGGGGGCTAAATGAAAAACTGTTTTTT. Residues: CASSFAGGLNEKLFF. Full variable domain (remainder filled in from reference TRBV5-4 and TRBJ1-4): ETGVTQSPTHLIKTRGQQVTLRCSSQSGHNTVSWYQQALGQGPQFIFQYYREEENGRGNFPPRFSGLQFPNYSSELNVNALELDDSALYLCASSFAGGLNEKLFFGSGTQLSVL.

This rearrangement joins TRBV9 to TRBJ1-6; no definite D call. Looked up from germline, CDR1 is SGDLS and CDR2 is YYNGEE. This CDR3 comprises 16 residues. Trimming shortened V by 4 bases and J by 8 bases, and 19 bases separated the two germline ends. As DNA, the CDR3 is TGTGCCAGCAGCATGTCCGGGTCGAGCGGATATTCACCCCTCCACTTT. Its protein is CASSMSGSSGYSPLHF.

The CDR3: CASSPGHGDSPLHF. CDR3 nucleotide sequence: TGCGCCAGCAGCCCCGGACACGGCGATTCACCCCTCCACTTT. The chain has TRBV5-1 and TRBJ1-6, with D perhaps matching TRBD1 (5 bases). V gave up 4 bases and J gave up 8 bases, with 13 bases separating them. The CDR3 totals 14 residues. The V gene's germline CDR1 is SGHRS and CDR2 YFSETQ.

The chain uses TRBV10-1 and TRBJ2-5; 10 nucleotides align to TRBD1. The J segment lost 5 bases and the V segment lost 3 bases, leaving 9 bases of the junction unmatched. The CDR3 runs to 16 residues. Germline CDR1 is WNHNN and CDR2 is SYGVQD (reference sequence). CDR3 bases: TGCGCCAGCAGTGAAGGACAGGGGGAGTATGGGGAGACCCAGTACTTC. Its protein product is CASSEGQGEYGETQYF.

The chain uses TRBV18 and TRBJ1-3; D perhaps matches TRBD1 (5 bases). This CDR3 region has 15 residues. CDR1 is KGHSH, CDR2 LQKENI, per germline. Deletions cut 0 bases from V and 5 bases from J, with 11 bases between. CDR3 in DNA: TGTGCCAGCTCACCACCGAACCAGGGAAGAAACACCATATATTTT. Protein: CASSPPNQGRNTIYF.

V and J are TRBV7-9 and TRBJ2-3; 11 bases agree with TRBD2. The CDR3 covers 17 residues. The V and J ends lost 5 bases and 5 bases, in that order; junction bases with no gene match: 12. Germline CDR1 is SEHNR and CDR2 is FQNEAQ (reference sequence). CDR3 sequence: CASSPRGSGGAVDTQYF. CDR3 in DNA: TGTGCCAGCAGCCCCCGGGGTAGCGGGGGGGCAGTAGATACGCAGTATTTT.

CDR3 loop: CSVDRGENIQYF. In DNA form, the CDR3 reads TGCAGCGTTGACAGGGGAGAAAACATTCAGTACTTC. The chain carries TRBV29-1 and TRBJ2-4, with D possibly being TRBD1 (6 bases). V was shortened by 3 bases and J by 5 bases, with 8 bases between the two germline ends. Germline V gene sequence: CDR1 SQVTM, CDR2 ANQGSEA. CDR3 length: 12 residues.

V gene TRBV30 combines with J gene TRBJ1-4, with TRBD1 matching 9 bases. CDR1 is GTSNPN and CDR2 is SVGIG in the germline V gene (reference sequence). V lost 5 bases to trimming and J lost 2 bases; unmatched junction nucleotides: 15. CDR3 length equals 18 residues. The CDR3: CAWSTGGATLGTNEKLFF. The CDR3, as DNA: TGTGCCTGGTCTACAGGGGGCGCGACTCTTGGGACTAATGAAAAACTGTTTTTT.

The chain uses TRBV3-1 (or the pseudogene TRBV3-2) and TRBJ1-6; 9 bases are shared with TRBD1. The CDR3 totals 13 residues. CDR1 and CDR2 from the germline V gene are LGHDT and YNNKEL (reference sequence). Trimming removed 5 bases from V and 10 bases from J; junction bases left unmatched: 3. DNA of the CDR3: TGTGCCAGCAGCTGGACAGGGGAATCACCCCTCCACTTT. It is translated as CASSWTGESPLHF.

J is TRBJ1-5 and V is TRBV6-5, with 11 bases that match TRBD1. The germline CDR1 and CDR2 sequences are MNHEY and SVGAGI. The junction had 3 bases not matched to a gene; V was cut back by 4 bases and J by 7 bases. This CDR3 is 14 amino acids long. The CDR3 spells CASSSGQGGQPQHF. For the CDR3, the DNA is TGTGCCAGCAGTTCGGGACAGGGGGGACAGCCCCAGCATTTT.

J is TRBJ1-5 and V is TRBV6-4; TRBD1 is a possible D gene (6 bases). The CDR3 loop spans 16 amino acids. Trimming left V 8 bases short and J 2 bases short, with 19 bases between. Germline V CDR1 and CDR2: MRHNA, SNTAGT. For the CDR3, the DNA is TGTGCCAGCTGTCGGGTGGGGGCGTTTGGCAATCAGCCCCAGCATTTT. Protein: CASCRVGAFGNQPQHF.

This clone was seen only once. The gene calls are TRBV2 and TRBJ2-2; 7 positions agree with TRBD1. This CDR3 has 15 residues. Germline V lookup: CDR1 SNHLY, CDR2 FYNNEI. Trimming took 10 bases from V and 0 from J; bases not matched to a gene: 8. As DNA, the CDR3 is TGTGCCATCTGGGTCGGGACAGCGAACACCGGGGAGCTGTTTTTT. It is translated as CAIWVGTANTGELFF.

The chain links TRBV4-1 to TRBJ1-5, with D perhaps matching TRBD1 (5 bases). CDR3 length: 17 amino acids. The V end was cut by 1 base, the J end by 0 bases, with 13 bases between. Germline lookup yields CDR1 MGHRA and CDR2 YSYEKL. The CDR3 is CASSQVETEYSNQPQHF. The CDR3 DNA reads TGCGCCAGCAGCCAAGTAGAGACAGAATATAGCAATCAGCCCCAGCATTTT.

This chain links TRBV5-1 with TRBJ2-1; weak D call: TRBD2 (6 bases). Germline CDR1 SGHRS, CDR2 YFSETQ. This CDR3 is built from 14 residues. The V end lost 4 bases, the J end lost 9 bases, and 17 bases lay between the germline ends. The CDR3 DNA is TGCGCCAGCAGCGGCGGGAAGACAGAGGGTGAGCAGTTCTTC. This codes for CASSGGKTEGEQFF.

The rearrangement uses TRBV2 and TRBJ2-7; unclear D gene. V lost 2 bases to trimming and J lost 2 bases, with 10 bases between them. This CDR3 is built from 14 residues. Per the germline V gene, CDR1 is SNHLY and CDR2 is FYNNEI. This CDR3 is CASSELGRAYEQYF. CDR3 DNA sequence: TGTGCCAGCAGTGAATTGGGCAGAGCCTACGAGCAGTACTTC. The full variable domain, with the rest looked up from reference TRBV2 and TRBJ2-7, is EPEVTQTPSHQVTQMGQEVILRCVPISNHLYFYWYRQILGQKVEFLVSFYNNEISEKSEIFDDQFSVERPDGSNFTLKIRSTKLEDSAMYFCASSELGRAYEQYFGPGTRLTVT.

V and J are TRBV28 and TRBJ1-2, with a tentative D call TRBD1 (5 bases). Germline V lookup: CDR1 MDHEN, CDR2 SYDVKM. The CDR3 covers 13 residues. The V end lost 3 bases, the J end lost 4 bases, and 9 bases lay between the germline ends. CDR3: CASSLGGSYGYTF. The CDR3 bases are TGTGCCAGCAGTTTGGGGGGGAGCTATGGCTACACCTTC.

CDR3 bases: TGTGCCAGCAGTTTGGACACGAGAAACAATGAGCAGTTCTTC. Its protein is CASSLDTRNNEQFF. This chain uses TRBV27 with TRBJ2-1; possible D gene TRBD1, 5 bases. Germline V gene sequence: CDR1 MNHEY, CDR2 SMNVEV (reference sequence). Trimming took 3 bases from V and 5 from J, leaving 11 bases between them. This CDR3 is 14 amino acids long.

V is TRBV3-1 (or the pseudogene TRBV3-2) and J is TRBJ1-3, with a possible D match to TRBD1 (6 bases). V lost 1 base to trimming and J lost 0 bases, with 16 bases between them. Germline V lookup: CDR1 LGHDT, CDR2 YNNKEL (reference sequence). The CDR3 has 18 amino acids. CDR3 coding DNA: TGTGCCAGCAGCCAAGGTCTCGACAGGCGCCTCTCTGGAAACACCATATATTTT. Translation gives CASSQGLDRRLSGNTIYF.

The chain couples TRBV6-5 to TRBJ1-1; no clear D. The CDR3 has 12 amino acids. V was clipped by 6 bases and J by 0 bases, with 5 bases between them. CDR1 and CDR2 from the germline V gene are MNHEY and SVGAGI. The CDR3 DNA is TGTGCCAGCAGCAAAATGAACACTGAAGCTTTCTTT. As protein: CASSKMNTEAFF.